The T cell receptor (beta chain) under discussion was sequenced for a study of blood T cell repertoires in COVID-19. In this sample, this clone turned up once. Profiling relied on immunoSEQ multiplex PCR, and the TCRdb table lists in-frame clones only, not all of them. Of 100,000 to 150,000 clones listed, about 88% are singletons. Germline V lookup: CDR1 LNHNV, CDR2 YYDKDF (reference sequence). The CDR3 totals 14 residues. V lost 3 bases to trimming and J lost 0 bases, with 5 bases between them. The source is a woman aged 80 or over with acute or convalescent COVID-19. This chain links TRBV15 with TRBJ2-2; the D is unclear. The sample comprised peripheral blood. Here the CDR3 reads CATSRRSNTGELFF. CDR3 DNA: TGTGCCACCAGCAGGAGATCGAACACCGGGGAGCTGTTTTTT.